The present T cell receptor beta chain was sequenced within a study of early T cells in non-severe SARS-CoV-2 infection. On the study more broadly: Sequenced material consisted of bulk RNA (from unsorted whole blood), and chains were unpaired. General observations from the study: A preference for anti-spike CD8 responses marked VDJdb matching, which missed private and CD4 specificities.

J was trimmed by 6 bases and V by 0 bases; bases with no gene match: 8. Looked up from germline, CDR1 is MNHNY and CDR2 is SVGAGI (reference sequence). The length of the CDR3 is 16 residues. Individual cDNA molecules received unique molecular identifiers during library preparation. TCRdb redid the calling of the 5' RACE reads with MiXCR, one entry per CDR3 protein. The table includes approximately 98,000 distinct CDR3 sequences, over 10% detected once. This clonotype appeared many times. Its antigen is as yet unknown. The sequencing sample was made of whole blood. V gene TRBV6-6 combines with J gene TRBJ1-3, with 7 bases aligning to TRBD1. The receptor comes from an adult who was a healthcare worker with PCR-confirmed SARS-CoV-2 infection or an uninfected control (not recorded which). The CDR3 nucleotides are TGTGCCAGCAGTTACTCAAAACAGGGGCACCTAAACACCATATATTTT. As protein: CASSYSKQGHLNTIYF.